This TCR beta chain was found in a study of T cells in Graves' hyperthyroidism and ophthalmopathy. Study overall: Before treatment of any kind, peripheral blood was taken at initial diagnosis. Overall study results and limits: The model's output predicted ophthalmopathy at a median of approximately 6.5 months prior to onset.

When hyperthyroidism was first diagnosed, the blood sample was taken, preceding any ophthalmopathy symptoms. PBMCs stemmed from 10 ml fresh peripheral blood. Worth noting for this clonotype: Its cognate antigen is unknown.

TCR beta CDR3 sequences were amplified from RNA transcripts. In the first-round RT-PCR of the TCR CDR3, the HTBI primer set was used. Using its own MiXCR run on the multiplex PCR reads, TCRdb lists one record per CDR3 protein. This sample has 730,000 or so distinct CDR3 sequences, with approximately 18% found just once. The CDR3 runs 17 residues. J was trimmed by 3 bases and V by 3 bases; bases with no gene match: 10. Germline lookup yields CDR1 MNHNS and CDR2 SASEGT. V is TRBV6-1 and J is TRBJ2-3, with 9 bases identical to TRBD1. The sequencing sample was made of blood. The TCR comes from a woman aged 45-59 years with Graves' hyperthyroidism that later progressed to Graves' ophthalmopathy. The CDR3 here is CASSEWDRDRVTDTQYF. DNA of the CDR3: TGTGCCAGCAGTGAGTGGGACCGGGACAGGGTTACAGATACGCAGTATTTT.